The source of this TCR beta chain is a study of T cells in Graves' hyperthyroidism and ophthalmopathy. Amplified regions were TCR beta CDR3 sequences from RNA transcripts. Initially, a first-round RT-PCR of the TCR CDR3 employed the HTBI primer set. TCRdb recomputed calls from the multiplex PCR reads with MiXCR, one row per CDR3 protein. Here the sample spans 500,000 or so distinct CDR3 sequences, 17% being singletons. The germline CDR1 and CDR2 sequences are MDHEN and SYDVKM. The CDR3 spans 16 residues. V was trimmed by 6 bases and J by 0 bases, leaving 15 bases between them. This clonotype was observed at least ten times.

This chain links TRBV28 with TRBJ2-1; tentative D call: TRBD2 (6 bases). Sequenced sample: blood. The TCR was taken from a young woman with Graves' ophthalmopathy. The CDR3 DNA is TGTGCCAGCAGCCCCCTGCGGGAACGCTCCTACAATGAGCAGTTCTTC. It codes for CASSPLRERSYNEQFF.